The 32 T cell receptor beta chains presented below share a single source sample, sequenced in a study of T-cell memory formation after mild COVID-19. TCRdb re-analysed the 5' RACE reads in MiXCR, keeping a single row per CDR3 protein. Here the sample spans roughly 560,000 distinct CDR3 sequences, roughly 21% being singletons. The material sequenced was PBMCs or a T cell subset sorted from them (not recorded which). The receptor source for this set is an adult woman who had mild COVID-19 (a few samples of this study predate the infection). Cell type and time point are not known.

The rearrangement joins TRBV20-1 to TRBJ2-2, with no clear D. With 2 bases removed from V and 8 bases from J, the gap between germline ends came to 33 bases. Germline-derived CDR1 and CDR2 are DFQATT and SNEGSKA (reference sequence). This CDR3 has 20 amino acids. Here the CDR3 DNA reads TGCAGTGCTAGAAAACGGCTGGAATGGGCACATACCCAAAGGGTAGGGGAGCTGTTTTTT. It specifies CSARKRLEWAHTQRVGELFF.

The genes are TRBV3-1 and TRBJ2-7; D tentatively fits TRBD1 or TRBD2 (5 bases each). CDR3 size: 14 residues. Germline CDR1 LGHDT, CDR2 YNNKEL (reference sequence). V was pared by 3 bases and J by 4 bases, with 13 bases between. DNA for the CDR3: TGTGCCAGCAGCCAGGGACCAAAGGGGTACGAGCAGTACTTC. Translated, it gives CASSQGPKGYEQYF.

This clonotype was observed many times. The rearrangement uses TRBV20-1 and TRBJ2-4, with TRBD2 matching 9 bases. Per germline, CDR1 DFQATT and CDR2 SNEGSKA (reference sequence). V shed 0 bases, J shed 8 bases, and the junction held 11 bases outside the gene matches. This CDR3 has 16 residues. The CDR3, as DNA: TGCAGTGCTAGAGAGATGCGGACTAGCGCTTTAGACATTCAGTACTTC. Translating gives CSAREMRTSALDIQYF.

This clonotype was observed at least ten times. The chain links TRBV12-3 or TRBV12-4 to TRBJ1-1; TRBD1 is a possible D gene (5 bases). There are 14 residues in the CDR3. Between the trimmed V and J ends, which lost 5 bases and 0 bases, there was a span of 10 bases. CDR3 sequence: CASSLTVLNTEAFF. In DNA form, the CDR3 reads TGTGCCAGCAGTCTGACAGTGCTGAACACTGAAGCTTTCTTT.

This sequence joins TRBV12-3 or TRBV12-4 and TRBJ1-5, with D perhaps TRBD1 (5 bases). The CDR3 has 15 residues. V was trimmed by 1 base and J by 2 bases, leaving 9 bases between them. The CDR3 DNA follows: TGTGCCAGCAGTTTAGGGACAAGGCGCAATCAGCCCCAGCATTTT. As protein: CASSLGTRRNQPQHF.

This clonotype was detected a few times. The rearrangement links TRBV6-4 to TRBJ2-1; 9 positions agree with TRBD2. This CDR3 has 15 amino acids. Germline V gene sequence: CDR1 MRHNA, CDR2 SNTAGT. With 0 bases clipped from V and 8 bases from J, the junction kept 5 bases outside the gene matches. The CDR3 DNA reads TGTGCCAGCAGTGACTCGGCGGGAGGGCCATATGAGCAGTTCTTC. Encoded protein: CASSDSAGGPYEQFF.

This sequence joins TRBV7-9 and TRBJ1-1; D gene ambiguous. This CDR3 contains 12 residues. Germline V lookup: CDR1 SEHNR, CDR2 FQNEAQ (reference sequence). Trimming removed 3 bases from V and 6 bases from J, with 8 bases in between. The CDR3 DNA sequence: TGTGCCAGCAGCTTCGGATCCGCTGAAGCTTTCTTT. It encodes CASSFGSAEAFF.

The count of this clonotype is one. The J gene is TRBJ2-3, the V gene TRBV7-3; tentative D call: TRBD2 (5 bases). The germline V and J ends were trimmed by 4 bases and 1 base, with 12 bases remaining between them. Germline V gene data show CDR1 as SGHTA and CDR2 as FQGTGA. The length of the CDR3 is 15 residues. The CDR3 here is CASSSSGWGTDTQYF. CDR3 nucleotide sequence: TGTGCCAGCAGCTCCAGCGGATGGGGCACAGATACGCAGTATTTT.

J is TRBJ2-7 and V is TRBV3-1; maybe TRBD2 (5 bases). There are 13 residues in the CDR3. V gave up 4 bases and J gave up 4 bases, with 11 bases separating them. Germline V gives CDR1 LGHDT, CDR2 YNNKEL (reference sequence). The DNA of the CDR3 is TGTGCCAGCAGCCCCAGGCGGGTTTACGAGCAGTACTTC. This codes for CASSPRRVYEQYF.

The CDR3 DNA reads TGTGCCAGCAGTTACTCATGGGGCGAAAAACTGTTTTTT. Amino acid sequence: CASSYSWGEKLFF. This chain uses TRBV6-5 with TRBJ1-4; weak D call: TRBD1 (5 bases). Deletions cut 0 bases from V and 8 bases from J, with 7 bases between. Germline V CDR1 and CDR2: MNHEY, SVGAGI. This CDR3 has 13 amino acids.

The V and J genes are TRBV7-2 and TRBJ2-6, with TRBD1 identical over 10 bases. V shed 8 bases, J shed 4 bases, and the junction held 20 bases outside the gene matches. There are 20 residues in the CDR3. Germline assignment: CDR1 SGHTA and CDR2 FQGNSA. CDR3 sequence (DNA): TGTGCCAGCCGAAGAGGGGCAAGGGACAGGGGCTTGTTCGGGGCCAACGTCCTGACTTTC. Translation gives CASRRGARDRGLFGANVLTF.

This clonotype was counted between two and nine times. The CDR3 region has the DNA TGCGCCAGCAGCCAATTTCCTAGCGGCTCTAGCACAGATACGCAGTATTTT. It codes for CASSQFPSGSSTDTQYF. The rearrangement links TRBV4-3 to TRBJ2-3; 7 positions agree with TRBD2. This CDR3 spans 17 amino acids. Germline V gene lookup returns CDR1 LGHNA and CDR2 YSLEER. With 2 bases clipped from V and 0 bases from J, the junction kept 8 bases outside the gene matches.

This clonotype was observed a few times. The chain couples TRBV7-2 to TRBJ2-7; TRBD2 might be the D (7 bases). Germline assignment: CDR1 SGHTA and CDR2 FQGNSA. The V and J ends lost 5 bases and 5 bases respectively, with 13 bases between them. This CDR3 is built from 13 residues. The CDR3 reads CASSRRGGDEQYF. CDR3 DNA sequence: TGTGCCAGCAGCCGAAGGGGGGGTGACGAGCAGTACTTC.

J is TRBJ2-3 and V is TRBV18, with a tentative D call TRBD1 (6 bases). V was trimmed by 0 bases and J by 3 bases, leaving 16 bases between them. From germline, CDR1 is KGHSH and CDR2 LQKENI. The CDR3 has 17 residues. The DNA of the CDR3 is TGTGCCAGCTCACCACCACTCATACTAAGGGGGACAGATACGCAGTATTTT. This translates into CASSPPLILRGTDTQYF.

This clonotype occurred a few times. The gene calls are TRBV20-1 and TRBJ2-5, with a tentative D call TRBD2 (6 bases). The CDR3 extends over 15 amino acids. Germline V gene lookup returns CDR1 DFQATT and CDR2 SNEGSKA (reference sequence). The V end was cut by 6 bases, the J end by 5 bases, with 22 bases between. The CDR3, as DNA: TGCAGTGCCCCGGAGGGATCAGATCCCCGGGAGACCCAGTACTTC. It translates to CSAPEGSDPRETQYF.

This clonotype was seen many times. CDR3 in DNA: TGTGCCAGCAGAAGGGGGGGAGGCACTGAAGCTTTCTTT. This translates into CASRRGGGTEAFF. J is TRBJ1-1 and V is TRBV6-2 or TRBV6-3, with D possibly being TRBD1 (6 bases). The V gene lost 6 bases and the J gene lost 4 bases, with 12 bases spanning the gap. This CDR3 is 13 amino acids long. Germline V gives CDR1 MNHEY, CDR2 SVGEGT.

The chain combines TRBV5-1 with TRBJ2-7, with TRBD2 matching over 8 bases. This CDR3 contains 14 residues. Germline CDR1 SGHRS, CDR2 YFSETQ. V was pared by 2 bases and J by 2 bases, with 3 bases of the junction left unmatched. CDR3 loop: CASSLTAGAYEQYF. Here the CDR3 DNA reads TGCGCCAGCAGCTTAACAGCGGGGGCCTACGAGCAGTACTTC.

V and J are TRBV6-1 and TRBJ2-4; 10 nucleotides align to TRBD2. The CDR3 runs to 16 residues. J was trimmed by 1 base and V by 7 bases; bases with no gene match: 7. Germline V CDR1 and CDR2: MNHNS, SASEGT. The CDR3 sequence is CASTASGSVAKNIQYF. Written as DNA, the CDR3 is TGTGCCAGCACAGCTAGCGGGAGCGTGGCCAAAAACATTCAGTACTTC.

Only a few counts were recorded for this clonotype. The rearrangement links TRBV15 to TRBJ1-2; the match to TRBD1 covers 7 bases. Per germline, CDR1 LNHNV and CDR2 YYDKDF (reference sequence). The CDR3 is made up of 17 amino acids. With 1 base clipped from V and 6 bases from J, the junction kept 14 bases outside the gene matches. CDR3 nucleotide sequence: TGTGCCACCAGCAGAGGTTCGGGGGACAGCGAGTTGAATGGCTACACCTTC. Its protein is CATSRGSGDSELNGYTF.

This chain joins TRBV12-3 or TRBV12-4 and TRBJ2-1; D could derive from TRBD1 or TRBD2 (5 bases each). Trimming pared 7 bases from V and 0 bases from J, leaving 22 bases between. This CDR3 region has 18 residues. The CDR3 DNA sequence: TGTGCCAGCACCGGCCCGGGACGGGCCTTAAGCTCCTACAATGAGCAGTTCTTC. It encodes CASTGPGRALSSYNEQFF.

This clonotype was detected a few times. The rearrangement joins TRBV4-1 to TRBJ1-1; 8 bases map to TRBD1. The CDR3 covers 14 residues. CDR1 and CDR2 from the germline V gene are MGHRA and YSYEKL. Trimming removed 4 bases from V and 10 bases from J; junction bases left unmatched: 11. CDR3 bases: TGCGCCAGCAGCCCCGCCGGACAGGGAGGGGGAGCTTTCTTT. It yields the protein CASSPAGQGGGAFF.

This clonotype was detected a few times. In DNA, the CDR3 is TGCAGCGTGGGATACAGGGGTACCGGGGAGCTGTTTTTT. Encoded protein: CSVGYRGTGELFF. This sequence joins TRBV29-1 and TRBJ2-2, with 7 positions matching TRBD1. There are 13 residues in the CDR3. With V trimmed by 6 bases and J by 5 bases, 6 bases remained unmatched. Germline CDR1 SQVTM, CDR2 ANQGSEA.

This clonotype was counted between two and nine times. The gene calls are TRBV2 and TRBJ2-1; 7 bases fit TRBD1. CDR3 size: 15 residues. Germline V gene data show CDR1 as SNHLY and CDR2 as FYNNEI. V lost 7 bases, J lost 2 bases, and 8 bases stayed unmatched. The CDR3 bases are TGTGCCAGCATTTCGGACAGGAATACCTACAATGAGCAGTTCTTC. Translation: CASISDRNTYNEQFF. The complete variable domain, with remaining parts taken from reference TRBV2 and TRBJ2-1, reads EPEVTQTPSHQVTQMGQEVILRCVPISNHLYFYWYRQILGQKVEFLVSFYNNEISEKSEIFDDQFSVERPDGSNFTLKIRSTKLEDSAMYFCASISDRNTYNEQFFGPGTRLTVL.

The chain uses TRBV29-1 and TRBJ2-3; TRBD1 might be the D (6 bases). The CDR3 has 13 amino acids. Germline CDR1 is SQVTM and CDR2 is ANQGSEA. V was clipped by 3 bases and J by 8 bases, with 15 bases between them. The CDR3 reads CSVDGGEQGTQYF. CDR3 in DNA: TGCAGCGTTGATGGAGGTGAACAGGGTACGCAGTATTTT.

The rearrangement links TRBV3-1 to TRBJ1-1; D remains unclear. From germline, CDR1 is LGHDT and CDR2 YNNKEL (reference sequence). V was pared by 1 base and J by 4 bases, with 7 bases between. This CDR3 contains 13 residues. The CDR3 DNA sequence: TGTGCCAGCAGCCAAGTGAGGGTCACTGAAGCTTTCTTT. Translated, it gives CASSQVRVTEAFF.

This clonotype was observed a few times. This chain joins TRBV29-1 and TRBJ2-7, with D uncertain. Germline V gene lookup returns CDR1 SQVTM and CDR2 ANQGSEA. The V end lost 5 bases, the J end lost 0 bases, and 14 bases lay between the germline ends. This CDR3 region has 14 residues. The DNA for the CDR3 is TGCAGCGTTCTGATAACAGCCTCCTCCTACGAGCAGTACTTC. As protein: CSVLITASSYEQYF.

This rearrangement joins TRBV27 to TRBJ1-1; 7 bases align to TRBD1. Germline assignment: CDR1 MNHEY and CDR2 SMNVEV (reference sequence). V lost 6 bases, J lost 12 bases, and 16 bases stayed unmatched. CDR3 length equals 14 residues. CDR3 nucleotides: TGTGCCAGCAGCCCGAAACTCGGACAGGCGGAAACTTTCTTT. Protein product: CASSPKLGQAETFF.

V and J are TRBV5-1 and TRBJ1-1; TRBD1 matches at 10 bases. Germline CDR1 and CDR2: SGHRS and YFSETQ. The CDR3 covers 15 residues. V lost 1 base to trimming and J lost 6 bases; unmatched junction nucleotides: 6. The CDR3 here is CASSLTGTGVPEAFF. CDR3 DNA sequence: TGCGCCAGCAGCTTGACCGGGACAGGGGTCCCTGAAGCTTTCTTT.

The gene calls are TRBV28 and TRBJ1-1, with a tentative D call TRBD1 (6 bases). The length of the CDR3 is 12 residues. Germline V lookup: CDR1 MDHEN, CDR2 SYDVKM. V lost 6 bases, J lost 10 bases, and 15 bases lay in between. This CDR3 reads CASREETGVAFF. CDR3 sequence (DNA): TGTGCCAGCAGAGAAGAGACAGGCGTAGCTTTCTTT.

The rearrangement uses TRBV24-1 and TRBJ1-5, with TRBD1 matching 9 bases. Losses at the gene ends were 3 bases for V and 2 bases for J; bases not matched to a gene: 4. Germline loops: CDR1 KGHDR, CDR2 SFDVKD. The CDR3 contains 16 residues. The CDR3 DNA is TGTGCCACCAGTGATAGGACAGGGGACGGCAATCAGCCCCAGCATTTT. The encoded protein is CATSDRTGDGNQPQHF.

This clonotype turned up a few times. This rearrangement joins TRBV13 to TRBJ2-1, with TRBD2 as a possible D gene (5 bases). The germline V and J ends were trimmed by 5 bases and 10 bases, with 12 bases remaining between them. This CDR3 has 12 amino acids. From germline, CDR1 is PRHDT and CDR2 FYEKMQ (reference sequence). The CDR3 sequence: CASSQWTGEQFF. CDR3 nucleotide sequence: TGTGCCAGCAGCCAGTGGACTGGCGAGCAGTTCTTC.

A few counts support this clonotype. The chain uses TRBV19 and TRBJ2-1; D is possibly TRBD1 (7 bases). This CDR3 is 15 amino acids long. Trimming took off 0 bases at V and 4 bases at J, with 10 bases between the two ends. Germline CDR1 and CDR2: LNHDA and SQIVND (reference sequence). CDR3 region: CASSIEEGAYNEQFF. CDR3 in DNA: TGTGCCAGTAGTATAGAGGAGGGGGCATACAATGAGCAGTTCTTC.